These T cell receptor beta chains were read from a single sample in a study of shared clonotypes between healthy human individuals. The data were produced by immunoSEQ multiplex PCR, yet TCRdb's version contains in-frame clones alone and is incomplete. This sample has more than 1 million clones; 70% to 80% occur once, and the top ten carry more than 0.45%. Sequencing was carried out using memory CD4+ T cells from PBMCs. The receptors stem from a young man in good health. Some clones in this sample may be carry-over from other donors' samples. The CDR3 runs from the conserved cysteine through the conserved F or W. The order of the fields is V gene, clone size, D gene, J gene, CDR3 DNA, CDR3 protein. D genes are given only for firm matches. Rows may omit the clone size; those that give it use once, few, many or a size class.

v_gene: TRBV27; abundance: .; d_gene: TRBD2; j_gene: TRBJ2-1; CDR3nt: TGTGCCAGCAGTTGGACTAGCTGGGTCAATGAGCAGTTCTTC; CDR3aa: CASSWTSWVNEQFF
v_gene: TRBV7-9; abundance: .; d_gene: .; j_gene: TRBJ2-7; CDR3nt: TGTGCCAGCAGCTTAGTTAGTCAGGGATCCTACGAGCAGTACTTC; CDR3aa: CASSLVSQGSYEQYF
v_gene: TRBV9; abundance: .; d_gene: TRBD1; j_gene: TRBJ1-1; CDR3nt: TGTGCCAGCAGCCCGAGCTCCACCGGGACAGGGGTTAACACTGAAGCTTTCTTT; CDR3aa: CASSPSSTGTGVNTEAFF
v_gene: TRBV5-4; abundance: .; d_gene: .; j_gene: TRBJ1-4; CDR3nt: TGTGCCAGCAGCCTCCGGGCCCCAGGCGGTGAAAAACTGTTTTTT; CDR3aa: CASSLRAPGGEKLFF
v_gene: TRBV10-3; abundance: .; d_gene: .; j_gene: TRBJ2-2; CDR3nt: TGTGCCATCAGCTACAGCCCAGCGGACACCGGGGAGCTGTTTTTT; CDR3aa: CAISYSPADTGELFF
v_gene: TRBV9; abundance: .; d_gene: .; j_gene: TRBJ2-3; CDR3nt: TGTGCCAGCAGCGTCTTAACATCCACAGATACGCAGTATTTT; CDR3aa: CASSVLTSTDTQYF
v_gene: TRBV29-1; abundance: .; d_gene: .; j_gene: TRBJ2-7; CDR3nt: TGCAGCGGGGTGGTGACCGAGCCCTACGAGCAGTACTTC; CDR3aa: CSGVVTEPYEQYF
v_gene: TRBV30; abundance: .; d_gene: .; j_gene: TRBJ2-3; CDR3nt: TGTGCCTGGAGTGTACCCGGACGCACAGATACGCAGTATTTT; CDR3aa: CAWSVPGRTDTQYF
v_gene: TRBV15; abundance: .; d_gene: .; j_gene: TRBJ2-6; CDR3nt: TGTGCCACCAGCAGAGAAAAGGGAAGAGCCAGCTCTGGGGCCAACGTCCTGACTTTC; CDR3aa: CATSREKGRASSGANVLTF
v_gene: TRBV5-1; abundance: .; d_gene: .; j_gene: TRBJ2-2; CDR3nt: TGCGCCAGCAGCCTACAGATTACGAACACCGGGGAGCTGTTTTTT; CDR3aa: CASSLQITNTGELFF
v_gene: TRBV4-3; abundance: few; d_gene: TRBD1; j_gene: TRBJ2-2; CDR3nt: TGCGCCAGCAGCCAGACGCAGGGGGCCGGGGAGCTGTTTTTT; CDR3aa: CASSQTQGAGELFF
v_gene: TRBV6-5; abundance: .; d_gene: .; j_gene: TRBJ2-1; CDR3nt: TGTGCCAGCAGTCTACCCCGGGACGGCAAGGATGAGCAGTTCTTC; CDR3aa: CASSLPRDGKDEQFF
v_gene: TRBV11-2; abundance: .; d_gene: .; j_gene: TRBJ2-3; CDR3nt: TGTGCCAGCAGCTTGAGAGCGGAAGACACAGATACGCAGTATTTT; CDR3aa: CASSLRAEDTDTQYF
v_gene: TRBV7-2; abundance: .; d_gene: .; j_gene: TRBJ2-2; CDR3nt: TGTGCCAGCAGCTTACTTACCACCGGGGAGCTGTTTTTT; CDR3aa: CASSLLTTGELFF